The 15 T cell receptor beta chains below all came from one sample that was sequenced in a study of blood T cell repertoires in COVID-19. Using immunoSEQ multiplex PCR, the repertoire was profiled, and TCRdb retains in-frame clones only, with some absent. The data show approximately 350,000 clones, over 75% seen once. The sequenced sample consisted of PBMCs or T cells enriched from blood (not recorded which). These receptors came from a woman between 25 and 40 years old who had recovered from COVID-19.

The chain links TRBV3-1 (or the pseudogene TRBV3-2) to TRBJ2-7; D ambiguous. Germline CDR1 LGHDT, CDR2 YNNKEL (reference sequence). The CDR3 sequence is 15 residues long. Trimming stripped 5 bases from V and 2 bases from J, with 16 bases between. CDR3 in amino acids: CASSNGNRSPYEQYF. The CDR3 DNA is TGTGCCAGCAGCAACGGTAACCGCTCCCCCTACGAGCAGTACTTC.

This chain connects TRBV3-1 (or the pseudogene TRBV3-2) to TRBJ2-7, with TRBD1 identical over 11 bases. Losses at the gene ends were 3 bases for V and 0 bases for J; bases not matched to a gene: 4. The germline V gene encodes CDR1 LGHDT and CDR2 YNNKEL (reference sequence). There are 16 residues in the CDR3. This chain's CDR3 is CASSQTGTGGSYEQYF. Written as DNA, the CDR3 is TGTGCCAGCAGCCAGACCGGGACAGGGGGCTCCTACGAGCAGTACTTC.

The J gene is TRBJ2-4, the V gene TRBV2; no definite D call. V lost 8 bases to trimming and J lost 6 bases, with 14 bases between them. In germline, CDR1 is SNHLY, CDR2 FYNNEI. The CDR3 consists of 13 residues. CDR3 sequence reads: CASVVAPGNIQYF. CDR3 nucleotide sequence: TGTGCCAGCGTGGTAGCCCCTGGAAACATTCAGTACTTC.

The V call is TRBV3-1 (or the pseudogene TRBV3-2), the J call TRBJ2-7; 8 bases line up with TRBD1. J gave up 3 bases and V 0 bases, and 7 bases lay outside the gene matches. The CDR3 loop spans 16 amino acids. CDR1 is LGHDT, CDR2 YNNKEL, per germline (reference sequence). The CDR3 nucleotides are TGTGCCAGCAGCCAAGACACGGCGGACAGGGACTACGAGCAGTACTTC. Encoded protein: CASSQDTADRDYEQYF.

The chain is built from TRBV19 and TRBJ1-2; TRBD1 matches 7 bases. The CDR3 spans 14 residues. Germline loops: CDR1 LNHDA, CDR2 SQIVND (reference sequence). The V and J ends lost 6 bases and 2 bases, in that order; junction bases with no gene match: 6. CDR3 sequence (DNA): TGTGCCAGTAGGGGCACAGGGGAGAACTATGGCTACACCTTC. Protein product: CASRGTGENYGYTF. Looking up the rest from reference TRBV19 and TRBJ1-2 gives the full variable domain: DGGITQSPKYLFRKEGQNVTLSCEQNLNHDAMYWYRQDPGQGLRLIYYSQIVNDFQKGDIAEGYSVSREKKESFPLTVTSAQKNPTAFYLCASRGTGENYGYTFGSGTRLTVV.

This clone occurred once. J is TRBJ1-2 and V is TRBV19, with TRBD1 matching over 8 bases. The germline CDR1 and CDR2 sequences are LNHDA and SQIVND (reference sequence). The CDR3 runs 14 residues. V dropped 3 bases and J dropped 0; count of bases not matched to a gene: 0. CDR3 region: CASSMTGANYGYTF. DNA of the CDR3: TGTGCCAGTAGTATGACAGGGGCTAACTATGGCTACACCTTC. Complete variable domain (other parts from reference TRBV19 and TRBJ1-2): DGGITQSPKYLFRKEGQNVTLSCEQNLNHDAMYWYRQDPGQGLRLIYYSQIVNDFQKGDIAEGYSVSREKKESFPLTVTSAQKNPTAFYLCASSMTGANYGYTFGSGTRLTVV.

The J gene is TRBJ2-1, the V gene TRBV28; D unresolved. V was cut by 5 bases and J by 6 bases, with 14 bases left in between. From germline, CDR1 is MDHEN and CDR2 SYDVKM. The CDR3 has 14 residues. The CDR3 reads CASSPYSKSNEQFF. The CDR3 DNA follows: TGTGCCAGCAGTCCGTACTCTAAGAGCAATGAGCAGTTCTTC. The whole variable domain, remainder taken from reference TRBV28 and TRBJ2-1, is DVKVTQSSRYLVKRTGEKVFLECVQDMDHENMFWYRQDPGLGLRLIYFSYDVKMKEKGDIPEGYSVSREKKERFSLILESASTNQTSMYLCASSPYSKSNEQFFGPGTRLTVL.

The chain is built from TRBV7-8 and TRBJ1-1; 7 bases line up with TRBD1. The CDR3 consists of 15 residues. The V and J ends lost 5 bases and 6 bases, in that order; junction bases with no gene match: 12. Germline values: CDR1 SGHVS, CDR2 FQNEAQ. The DNA for the CDR3 is TGTGCCAGCAGCCCCCTCCGAGGGGGCAACGCTGAAGCTTTCTTT. Translating gives CASSPLRGGNAEAFF.

The V call is TRBV5-4, the J call TRBJ1-2, with 7 bases matching TRBD1. This CDR3 spans 13 amino acids. Germline CDR1 is SGHNT and CDR2 is YYREEE (reference sequence). The J segment lost 5 bases and the V segment lost 5 bases, leaving 6 bases of the junction unmatched. The CDR3 spells CASRYEQGYGYTF. In nucleotides, the CDR3 is TGTGCCAGCAGGTACGAACAGGGGTATGGCTACACCTTC.

J is TRBJ2-7 and V is TRBV27; 8 nucleotides line up with TRBD2. Germline V CDR1 and CDR2: MNHEY, SMNVEV (reference sequence). Unmatched junction bases numbered 8, after V lost 2 bases and J lost 5 bases. CDR3 length equals 15 residues. The CDR3 loop is CASSLRAGVSHEQYF. As DNA, the CDR3 is TGTGCCAGCAGTTTAAGAGCGGGAGTAAGCCACGAGCAGTACTTC.

The J gene is TRBJ1-2, the V gene TRBV28, with 8 nucleotides matching TRBD1. Germline CDR1 is MDHEN and CDR2 is SYDVKM. The CDR3 length is 13 residues. V dropped 5 bases and J dropped 6; count of bases not matched to a gene: 5. DNA of the CDR3: TGTGCCAGCAGTCCGTCGACAGGGGATGGCTACACCTTC. It translates to CASSPSTGDGYTF.

For the CDR3, the DNA is TGTGCCAGCAGCGCCCGACAGGGGGGCGAGGAAAAACTGTTTTTT. It is translated as CASSARQGGEEKLFF. The V gene is TRBV13, the J gene TRBJ1-4, with 9 bases aligning to TRBD1. The CDR3 consists of 15 residues. Germline V gene sequence: CDR1 PRHDT, CDR2 FYEKMQ (reference sequence). Trimming took 5 bases from V and 8 from J; bases not matched to a gene: 9.

This clone occurred a few times. The chain carries TRBV9 and TRBJ1-1; D is unclear. The CDR3 extends over 15 amino acids. V lost 4 bases, J lost 0 bases, and 13 bases lay in between. Germline CDR1 reads SGDLS; CDR2 reads YYNGEE. CDR3 nucleotides: TGTGCCAGCAGCAACGCGGCAGTCATGAACACTGAAGCTTTCTTT. This translates into CASSNAAVMNTEAFF.

This chain connects TRBV18 to TRBJ2-1, with 10 bases that match TRBD2. Germline V gene lookup returns CDR1 KGHSH and CDR2 LQKENI. Trimming took 6 bases from V and 9 from J; bases not matched to a gene: 23. There are 19 residues in the CDR3. The CDR3 is CASSPTQFLAGDGKGEQFF. For the CDR3, the DNA is TGTGCCAGCTCGCCCACCCAATTCCTAGCGGGAGACGGAAAAGGTGAGCAGTTCTTC.

The CDR3 here is CAWSVRRGARTGELFF. For the CDR3, the DNA is TGTGCCTGGAGTGTAAGGCGGGGGGCCCGTACCGGGGAGCTGTTTTTT. The chain carries TRBV30 and TRBJ2-2; 8 bases line up with TRBD2. Germline CDR1 GTSNPN, CDR2 SVGIG (reference sequence). The CDR3 is 16 residues long. The junction had 8 bases not matched to a gene; V was cut back by 0 bases and J by 5 bases.